This entry describes one TCR beta chain. Its target is not known. Template-switching 5'RACE yielded the TCR cDNA; a universal primer site and UMIs were added in the process. TCRdb recomputed calls from the 5' RACE reads with MiXCR, one row per CDR3 protein. The sample records 85,000 to 100,000 distinct CDR3 sequences, approximately 5.5% being singletons. The data stem from a study of T cells after yellow fever vaccination. Study-level points and caveats: The study re-detected most primary-vaccination clones after the booster (nearly 97% CD4, roughly 91% CD8). Abundant clonotypes from the bulk population could have been carried over as contaminants into FACS-sorted repertoires. Some clonotypes, a small share, were shared between CD4 and CD8 compartments.

This sequence was found in a young man who received the YFV17D yellow fever vaccine. The material sequenced was CD8+ T cells sorted from PBMCs, taken 10 days after the yellow fever booster vaccination.

In DNA form, the CDR3 reads TGTGCCAGCAGCTTGGGACAGGGGGTTATCGGCCAGTACTTC. The encoded protein is CASSLGQGVIGQYF. The chain employs TRBV7-2 and TRBJ2-5, with 11 bases identical to TRBD1. Per germline, CDR1 SGHTA and CDR2 FQGNSA. This CDR3 contains 14 residues. The V and J ends lost 3 bases and 10 bases, in that order; junction bases with no gene match: 7.